This entry lists 15 T cell receptor beta chains sequenced from one sample in a study of T cell changes during pregnancy in multiple sclerosis. TCRdb's table, derived via immunoSEQ multiplex PCR, lists solely in-frame clones and lacks some. The sample lists 65,000 to 80,000 clones, about 92% occurring once. The source was peripheral blood, collected in the second trimester of pregnancy. The receptors were gathered from a female donor with multiple sclerosis, enrolled in a pregnancy study.

This sequence joins TRBV27 and TRBJ1-2; D possibly corresponds to TRBD1 (6 bases). Germline loops: CDR1 MNHEY, CDR2 SMNVEV (reference sequence). Trimming removed 6 bases from V and 4 bases from J, with 18 bases in between. The CDR3 spans 15 residues. CDR3 in amino acids: CASRHNREETYGYTF. In nucleotides, the CDR3 is TGTGCCAGCAGACACAACAGGGAAGAGACCTATGGCTACACCTTC.

The V gene is TRBV10-1, the J gene TRBJ2-3, with a weak D call TRBD2 (7 bases). CDR3 length: 19 residues. Germline CDR1 WNHNN, CDR2 SYGVQD (reference sequence). Trimming took off 6 bases at V and 1 base at J, with 26 bases between the two ends. CDR3 bases: TGCGCCAGCAGCCCCGGGGGGCTAAGTGGGAGTAGGGGCACAGATACGCAGTATTTT. Protein: CASSPGGLSGSRGTDTQYF.

This chain connects TRBV6-5 to TRBJ1-1; 7 bases agree with TRBD1. The CDR3 has 14 residues. Germline lookup yields CDR1 MNHEY and CDR2 SVGAGI. The V and J ends lost 8 bases and 5 bases, in that order; junction bases with no gene match: 11. This chain's CDR3 is CASWRTGRLTEAFF. In nucleotides, the CDR3 is TGTGCCAGCTGGCGGACAGGAAGGTTGACTGAAGCTTTCTTT.

In its sample, this clone was seen a few times. J is TRBJ1-1 and V is TRBV7-9, with D uncertain. Germline loops: CDR1 SEHNR, CDR2 FQNEAQ (reference sequence). This CDR3 region has 15 residues. Trimming cost V 3 bases and J 4 bases, with 15 bases left between them. CDR3 in amino acids: CASSFVHPPGTEAFF. As DNA, the CDR3 is TGTGCCAGCAGCTTTGTACACCCACCGGGCACTGAAGCTTTCTTT.

The rearrangement links TRBV19 to TRBJ1-2; no clear D. The CDR3 has 14 residues. Trimming pared 7 bases from V and 2 bases from J, leaving 14 bases between. The germline V gene has CDR1 LNHDA and CDR2 SQIVND (reference sequence). CDR3 bases: TGTGCCAGTAAGCATCGGGGATCCAACTATGGCTACACCTTC. Encoded protein: CASKHRGSNYGYTF.

The J gene is TRBJ2-1, the V gene TRBV9; tentatively, D is TRBD1 (6 bases). The V end was cut by 3 bases, the J end by 9 bases, with 13 bases between. The CDR3 has 13 residues. Per germline, CDR1 SGDLS and CDR2 YYNGEE. The CDR3 DNA follows: TGTGCCAGCAGCGACACAGGGTCAAGTGAGCAGTTCTTC. It encodes CASSDTGSSEQFF.

The chain is built from TRBV7-9 and TRBJ2-5, with D possibly TRBD2 on 5 matching bases. Germline CDR1 is SEHNR and CDR2 is FQNEAQ (reference sequence). Trimming stripped 7 bases from V and 5 bases from J, with 8 bases between. This CDR3 has 11 amino acids. CDR3 nucleotides: TGTGCCAGCACGGAGGTGGAGACCCAGTACTTC. As protein: CASTEVETQYF.

The chain employs TRBV19 and TRBJ1-5; tentative D call: TRBD1 (5 bases). V lost 6 bases and J 4 bases, leaving 10 bases between the germline ends. From germline, CDR1 is LNHDA and CDR2 SQIVND (reference sequence). The CDR3 totals 13 residues. CDR3 DNA: TGTGCCAGTAGATGGGGGGGGAATCAGCCCCAGCATTTT. This gives the protein CASRWGGNQPQHF.

This sequence joins TRBV5-1 and TRBJ2-7, with 8 bases that match TRBD2. The V segment lost 4 bases and the J segment 0 bases; nucleotides outside the gene matches: 6. The CDR3 is 15 amino acids. Germline V gene sequence: CDR1 SGHRS, CDR2 YFSETQ. The CDR3 loop reads CASSPGGVSSYEQYF. CDR3 coding DNA: TGCGCCAGCAGCCCGGGGGGGGTGAGCTCCTACGAGCAGTACTTC.

The chain has TRBV13 and TRBJ2-5; 8 bases fit TRBD1. Germline CDR1 reads PRHDT; CDR2 reads FYEKMQ (reference sequence). The CDR3 runs 15 residues. The trim removed 5 bases at V and 4 bases at J, leaving 9 bases unmatched. The CDR3 region is CASSRDRYEGETQYF. CDR3 DNA sequence: TGTGCCAGCAGCCGGGACAGGTATGAGGGAGAGACCCAGTACTTC.

The V call is TRBV6-6, the J call TRBJ2-5; possible D gene TRBD2, 7 bases. The ends were cut back, 5 bases at V and 7 bases at J, with 17 bases in the middle. Germline CDR1 reads MNHNY; CDR2 reads SVGAGI (reference sequence). The CDR3 is 14 residues long. The CDR3 region is CASSLPGGGGTQYF. In DNA form, the CDR3 reads TGTGCCAGCAGTCTCCCCGGGGGAGGGGGGACCCAGTACTTC.

The V gene is TRBV19, the J gene TRBJ2-2; weak D call: TRBD2 (6 bases). The CDR3 is made up of 16 amino acids. The V and J ends lost 7 bases and 0 bases respectively, with 15 bases between them. Germline V gene lookup returns CDR1 LNHDA and CDR2 SQIVND (reference sequence). CDR3 protein: CASNPAGVTNTGELFF. The CDR3 DNA follows: TGTGCCAGTAACCCAGCGGGTGTTACGAACACCGGGGAGCTGTTTTTT. Full variable domain (outside the CDR3, taken from reference TRBV19 and TRBJ2-2): DGGITQSPKYLFRKEGQNVTLSCEQNLNHDAMYWYRQDPGQGLRLIYYSQIVNDFQKGDIAEGYSVSREKKESFPLTVTSAQKNPTAFYLCASNPAGVTNTGELFFGEGSRLTVL.

The CDR3 DNA sequence: TGTGCCAGCCAATCCAGGGCAGGGCCAGTAGGCTACACCTTC. Translating it yields CASQSRAGPVGYTF. This chain joins TRBV11-2 and TRBJ1-2; tentatively, D is TRBD1 (5 bases). The V and J ends lost 8 bases and 8 bases respectively, with 21 bases between them. Germline CDR1 and CDR2: SGHAT and FQNNGV. The CDR3 runs 14 residues.

This chain joins TRBV4-1 and TRBJ1-3; D is unclear. CDR3 size: 16 residues. Trimming took 0 bases from V and 1 from J, leaving 10 bases between them. CDR1 is MGHRA, CDR2 YSYEKL, per germline. The CDR3 loop reads CASSQELAVSGNTIYF. For the CDR3, the DNA is TGCGCCAGCAGCCAAGAACTAGCGGTATCTGGAAACACCATATATTTT.

This clone was found once. The chain links TRBV19 to TRBJ1-4, with no clear D. Germline V gives CDR1 LNHDA, CDR2 SQIVND (reference sequence). V was pared by 2 bases and J by 7 bases, with 8 bases between. The CDR3 loop spans 13 amino acids. CDR3 nucleotides: TGTGCCAGTAGTATACTAGGGAGTGAAAAACTGTTTTTT. Protein: CASSILGSEKLFF.